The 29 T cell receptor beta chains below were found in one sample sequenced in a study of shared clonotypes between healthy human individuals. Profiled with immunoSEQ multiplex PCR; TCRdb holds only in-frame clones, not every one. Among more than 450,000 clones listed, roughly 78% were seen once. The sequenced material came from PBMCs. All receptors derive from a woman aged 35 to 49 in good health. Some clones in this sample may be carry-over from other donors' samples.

For the CDR3, the DNA is TGTGCCAGCAGCTTGCAGGGACACTCCTACGAGCAGTACTTC. Protein sequence: CASSLQGHSYEQYF. This chain connects TRBV11-1 to TRBJ2-7; weak D call: TRBD1 (6 bases). The CDR3 has 14 residues. V was trimmed by 3 bases and J by 0 bases, leaving 9 bases between them. Germline loops: CDR1 SGHAT, CDR2 FQDESV (reference sequence).

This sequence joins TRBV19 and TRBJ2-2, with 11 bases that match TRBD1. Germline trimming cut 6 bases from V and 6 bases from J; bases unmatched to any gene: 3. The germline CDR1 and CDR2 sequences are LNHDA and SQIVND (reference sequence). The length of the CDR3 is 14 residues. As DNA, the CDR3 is TGTGCCAGTAGAGGACAGGGGGCGCCCGGGGAGCTGTTTTTT. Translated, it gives CASRGQGAPGELFF.

CDR3 nucleotide sequence: TGTGCCAGCTCACCACAGGGGCAGAACACTGAAGCTTTCTTT. Translation gives CASSPQGQNTEAFF. J is TRBJ1-1 and V is TRBV18; the D gene is possibly TRBD1 (5 bases). Trimming removed 1 base from V and 1 base from J, with 7 bases in between. The CDR3 totals 14 residues. Germline assignment: CDR1 KGHSH and CDR2 LQKENI.

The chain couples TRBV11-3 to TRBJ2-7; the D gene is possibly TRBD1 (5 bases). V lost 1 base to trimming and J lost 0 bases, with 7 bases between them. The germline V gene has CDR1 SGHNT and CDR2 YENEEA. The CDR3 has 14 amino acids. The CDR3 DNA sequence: TGTGCCAGCAGCTTAGGGGGCCTCTCCTACGAGCAGTACTTC. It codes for CASSLGGLSYEQYF.

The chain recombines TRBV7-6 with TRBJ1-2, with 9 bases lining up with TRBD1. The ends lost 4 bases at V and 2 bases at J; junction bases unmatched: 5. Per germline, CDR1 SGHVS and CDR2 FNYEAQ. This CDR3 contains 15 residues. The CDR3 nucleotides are TGTGCCAGCAGCTCGGGACAGGGTCTAAACTATGGCTACACCTTC. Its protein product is CASSSGQGLNYGYTF.

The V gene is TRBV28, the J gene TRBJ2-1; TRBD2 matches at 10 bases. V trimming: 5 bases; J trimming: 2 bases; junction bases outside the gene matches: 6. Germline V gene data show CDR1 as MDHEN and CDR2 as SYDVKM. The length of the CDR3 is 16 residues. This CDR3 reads CASSPNLAGAYNEQFF. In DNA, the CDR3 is TGTGCCAGCAGTCCAAATCTAGCGGGAGCCTACAATGAGCAGTTCTTC.

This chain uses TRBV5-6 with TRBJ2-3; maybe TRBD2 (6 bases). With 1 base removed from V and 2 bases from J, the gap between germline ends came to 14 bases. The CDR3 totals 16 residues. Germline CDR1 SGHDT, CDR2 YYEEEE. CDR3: CASSLRSGAVTDTQYF. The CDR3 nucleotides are TGTGCCAGCAGCTTGCGCTCGGGAGCAGTCACAGATACGCAGTATTTT.

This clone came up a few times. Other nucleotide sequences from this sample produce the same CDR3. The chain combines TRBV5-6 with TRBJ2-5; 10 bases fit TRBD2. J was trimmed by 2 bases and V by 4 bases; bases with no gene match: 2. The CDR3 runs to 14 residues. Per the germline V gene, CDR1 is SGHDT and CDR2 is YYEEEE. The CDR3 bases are TGTGCCAGCAGCCGGACTAGCGGACAAGAGACCCAGTACTTC. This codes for CASSRTSGQETQYF.

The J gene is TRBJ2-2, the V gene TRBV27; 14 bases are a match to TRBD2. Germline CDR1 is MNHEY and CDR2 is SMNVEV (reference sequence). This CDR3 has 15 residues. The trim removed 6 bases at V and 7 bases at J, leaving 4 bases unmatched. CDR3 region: CASSGLAGGIGELFF. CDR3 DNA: TGTGCCAGCAGCGGACTAGCGGGAGGTATCGGGGAGCTGTTTTTT.

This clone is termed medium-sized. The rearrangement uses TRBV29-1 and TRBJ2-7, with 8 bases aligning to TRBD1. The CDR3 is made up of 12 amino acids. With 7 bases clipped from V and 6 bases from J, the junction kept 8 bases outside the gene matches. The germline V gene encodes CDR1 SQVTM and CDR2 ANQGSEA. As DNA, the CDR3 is TGCAGCGGGGGGACAGGCGAACTCGAGCAGTACTTC. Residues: CSGGTGELEQYF.

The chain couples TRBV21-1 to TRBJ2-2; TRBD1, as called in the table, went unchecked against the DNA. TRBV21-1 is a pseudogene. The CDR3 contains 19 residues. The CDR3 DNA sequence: TGTGCCAACCCGAAACCCTTCCTCCGGGACAGGGGGCCTGTCGGGGAGCTGTTTTTT. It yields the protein CANPKPFLRDRGPVGELFF.

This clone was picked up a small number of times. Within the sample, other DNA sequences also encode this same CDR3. This chain's CDR3 is CASSLYRNTEAFF. CDR3 sequence (DNA): TGTGCCAGCAGCTTGTACAGGAACACTGAAGCTTTCTTT. The rearrangement links TRBV7-3 to TRBJ1-1; no reliable D call. The CDR3 totals 13 residues. V lost 3 bases and J lost 1, with 6 bases in between. The germline gives CDR1 SGHTA, CDR2 FQGTGA.

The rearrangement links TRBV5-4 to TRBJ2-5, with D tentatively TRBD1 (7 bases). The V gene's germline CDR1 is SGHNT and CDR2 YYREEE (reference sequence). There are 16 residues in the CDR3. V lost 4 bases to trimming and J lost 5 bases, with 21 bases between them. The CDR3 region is CASSAQGGLQKETQYF. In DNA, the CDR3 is TGTGCCAGCAGCGCCCAGGGGGGTCTTCAAAAGGAGACCCAGTACTTC.

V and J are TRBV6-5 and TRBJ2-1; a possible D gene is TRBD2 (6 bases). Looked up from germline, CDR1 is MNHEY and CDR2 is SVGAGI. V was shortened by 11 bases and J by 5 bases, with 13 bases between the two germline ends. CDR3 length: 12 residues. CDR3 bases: TGTGCCTCGGAGGACTATCACAATGAGCAGTTCTTC. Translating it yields CASEDYHNEQFF.

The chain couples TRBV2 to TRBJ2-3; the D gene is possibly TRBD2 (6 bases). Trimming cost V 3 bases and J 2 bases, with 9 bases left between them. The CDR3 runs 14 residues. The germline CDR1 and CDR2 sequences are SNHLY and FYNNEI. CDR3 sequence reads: CASSEGLPTDTQYF. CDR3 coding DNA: TGTGCCAGCAGTGAGGGACTTCCCACAGATACGCAGTATTTT.

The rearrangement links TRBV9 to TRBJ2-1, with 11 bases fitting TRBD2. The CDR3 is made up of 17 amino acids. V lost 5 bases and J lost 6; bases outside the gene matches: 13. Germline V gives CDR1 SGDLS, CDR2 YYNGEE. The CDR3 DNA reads TGTGCCAGCAGTCAAACAACTAGCGGGAGCTTCGTCAATGAGCAGTTCTTC. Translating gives CASSQTTSGSFVNEQFF.

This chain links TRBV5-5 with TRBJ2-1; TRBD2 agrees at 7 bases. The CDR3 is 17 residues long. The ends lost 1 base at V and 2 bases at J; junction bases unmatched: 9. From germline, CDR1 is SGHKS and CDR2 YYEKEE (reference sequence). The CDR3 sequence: CASSLRERDIAYNEQFF. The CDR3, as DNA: TGTGCCAGCAGCTTGAGGGAGCGGGATATAGCCTACAATGAGCAGTTCTTC.

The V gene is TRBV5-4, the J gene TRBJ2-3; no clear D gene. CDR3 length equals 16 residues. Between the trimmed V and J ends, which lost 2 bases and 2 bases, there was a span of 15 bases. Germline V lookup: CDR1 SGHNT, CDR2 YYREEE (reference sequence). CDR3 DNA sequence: TGTGCCAGCAGCTTCCAGCTAGTAAGGGACACAGATACGCAGTATTTT. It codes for CASSFQLVRDTDTQYF. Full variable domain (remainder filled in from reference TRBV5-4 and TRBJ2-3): ETGVTQSPTHLIKTRGQQVTLRCSSQSGHNTVSWYQQALGQGPQFIFQYYREEENGRGNFPPRFSGLQFPNYSSELNVNALELDDSALYLCASSFQLVRDTDTQYFGPGTRLTVL.

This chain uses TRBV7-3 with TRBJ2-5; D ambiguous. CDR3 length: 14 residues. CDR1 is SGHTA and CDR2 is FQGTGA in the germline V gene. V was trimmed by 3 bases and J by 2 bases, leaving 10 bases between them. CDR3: CASSFTAKQETQYF. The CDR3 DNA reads TGTGCCAGCAGCTTTACGGCAAAGCAAGAGACCCAGTACTTC. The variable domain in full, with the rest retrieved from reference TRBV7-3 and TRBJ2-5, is GAGVSQTPSNKVTEKGKYVELRCDPISGHTALYWYRQSLGQGPEFLIYFQGTGAADDSGLPNDRFFAVRPEGSVSTLKIQRTERGDSAVYLCASSFTAKQETQYFGPGTRLLVL.

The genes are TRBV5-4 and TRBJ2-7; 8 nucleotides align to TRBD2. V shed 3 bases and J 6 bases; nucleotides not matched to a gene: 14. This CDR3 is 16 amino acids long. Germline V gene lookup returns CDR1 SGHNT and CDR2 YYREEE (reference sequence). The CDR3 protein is CASSWGTKAGVSEQYF. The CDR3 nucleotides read TGTGCCAGCAGCTGGGGGACTAAAGCGGGAGTGTCCGAGCAGTACTTC.

CDR3 sequence: CASSPLAQSYNEQFF. CDR3 sequence (DNA): TGTGCCAGCAGCCCCTTGGCTCAGTCCTACAATGAGCAGTTCTTC. The rearrangement uses TRBV14 and TRBJ2-1; D uncertain. Trimming pared 4 bases from V and 1 base from J, leaving 11 bases between. Germline CDR1 and CDR2: SGHDN and FVKESK. This CDR3 has 15 residues.

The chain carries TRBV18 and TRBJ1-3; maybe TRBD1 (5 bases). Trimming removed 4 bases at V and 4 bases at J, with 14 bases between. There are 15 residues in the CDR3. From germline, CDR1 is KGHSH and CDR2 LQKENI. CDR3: CASSLGHPWGNTIYF. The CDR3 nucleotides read TGTGCCAGCTCACTCGGACACCCCTGGGGAAACACCATATATTTT. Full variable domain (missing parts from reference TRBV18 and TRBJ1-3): NAGVMQNPRHLVRRRGQEARLRCSPMKGHSHVYWYRQLPEEGLKFMVYLQKENIIDESGMPKERFSAEFPKEGPSILRIQQVVRGDSAAYFCASSLGHPWGNTIYFGEGSWLTVV.

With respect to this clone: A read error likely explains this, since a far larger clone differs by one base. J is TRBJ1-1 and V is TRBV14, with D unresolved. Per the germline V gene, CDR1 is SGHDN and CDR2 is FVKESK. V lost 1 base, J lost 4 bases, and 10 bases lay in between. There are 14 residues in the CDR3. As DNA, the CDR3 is TGTGCCAGCAGCCAAGTCTCGTGGAGCACTGAAGCTTTCTTT. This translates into CASSQVSWSTEAFF.

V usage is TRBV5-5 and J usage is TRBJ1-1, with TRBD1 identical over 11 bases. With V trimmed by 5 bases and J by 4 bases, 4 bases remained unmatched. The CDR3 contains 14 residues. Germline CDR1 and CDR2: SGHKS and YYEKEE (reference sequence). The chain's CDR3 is CASSWTGGSTEAFF. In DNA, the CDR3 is TGTGCCAGCAGTTGGACAGGGGGCAGCACTGAAGCTTTCTTT.

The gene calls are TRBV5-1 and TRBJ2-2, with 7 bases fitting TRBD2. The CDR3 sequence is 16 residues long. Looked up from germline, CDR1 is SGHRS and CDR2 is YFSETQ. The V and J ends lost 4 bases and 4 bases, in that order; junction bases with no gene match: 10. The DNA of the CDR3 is TGCGCCAGCAGCCCCGGGACTATGGTTAGCACCGGGGAGCTGTTTTTT. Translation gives CASSPGTMVSTGELFF.

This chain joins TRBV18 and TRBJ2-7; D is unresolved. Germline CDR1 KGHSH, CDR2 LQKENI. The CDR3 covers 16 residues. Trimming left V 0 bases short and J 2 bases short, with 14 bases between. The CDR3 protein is CASSPPSRTEAYEQYF. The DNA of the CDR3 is TGTGCCAGCTCACCACCGTCCAGGACCGAAGCCTACGAGCAGTACTTC.

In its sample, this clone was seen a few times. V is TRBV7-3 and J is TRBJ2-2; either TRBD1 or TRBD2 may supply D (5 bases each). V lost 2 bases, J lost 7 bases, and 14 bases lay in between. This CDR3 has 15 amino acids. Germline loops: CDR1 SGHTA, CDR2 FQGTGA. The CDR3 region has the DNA TGTGCCAGCAGCTTAGAGGGGAGATCCGACGGGGAGCTGTTTTTT. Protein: CASSLEGRSDGELFF.

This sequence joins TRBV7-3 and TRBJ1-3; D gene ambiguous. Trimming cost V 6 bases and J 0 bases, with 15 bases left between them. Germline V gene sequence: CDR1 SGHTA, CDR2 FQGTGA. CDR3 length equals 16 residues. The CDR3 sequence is CASRPHQNYSGNTIYF. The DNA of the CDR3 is TGTGCCAGCAGGCCCCACCAGAATTACTCTGGAAACACCATATATTTT.

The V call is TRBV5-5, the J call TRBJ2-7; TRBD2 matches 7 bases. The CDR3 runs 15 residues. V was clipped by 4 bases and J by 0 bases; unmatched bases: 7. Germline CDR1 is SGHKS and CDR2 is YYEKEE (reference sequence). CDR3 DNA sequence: TGTGCCAGCAGCAAGGACCGGGAGGTCTCCTACGAGCAGTACTTC. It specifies CASSKDREVSYEQYF.